The T cell receptor beta chain described here comes from a study of CD8+CD57+ T cells in acquired aplastic anemia (dated by TCRdb to 2016 to 2019). Study-level background: Extracted DNA from sorted CD4+ and CD8+ cells averaged around 3.3 ug, ranging from about 0.19 to 30 ug. A CD8+CD57+ expansion meant a frequency higher than the mean frequency seen in healthy subjects.

On this clonotype: This receptor's antigen is unknown. Qualities for individual bases were not recorded, and no much larger clone is one base off.

General conclusions and limits of the study: Some 27 CD8+ CDR3 sequences were found in both patients and controls but appeared to be highly expressed in patients and within the immunodominant clones of the patients. Between patients and healthy controls, no significant difference in CD8+ Simpson's diversity was found (P=0.060).

Patients chosen for sequencing had shown expansion of CD8+CD57+ cells by flow cytometry. Every patient had a diagnosis of severe acquired aplastic anemia based on International Study of Aplastic Anemia and Agranulocytosis and Camitta criteria. No therapy had been received by the patients at the time of blood sampling. In this study, sorted CD4+ and CD8+ T cells from the blood of healthy subjects and of severe aplastic anemia patients had their TCR repertoires deep-sequenced. Patients were enrolled in the USA under clinicaltrials.gov protocols 00001620, 01623167, 00001397, 00071045, 00081523 and 00961064. Ficoll-Paque density gradient centrifugation was used to isolate peripheral blood mononuclear cells. CD4+ and CD8+ T cells were sorted by FACS or magnetic beads before DNA extraction. Genomic DNA served as template for TCR beta VDJ combination and CDR3 sequence profiling. TCR repertoire sequencing was run on an Illumina HiSeq 2000. Turning to the authors' computational methods: TRBV/TRBJ rearrangement plots, CDR3 size and DJ length profiles, and Simpson's diversity index were used to assess repertoires. The immunodominant clone was defined as the most abundant DNA sequence in deep sequencing data. CDR3 amino acid sequences were screened for sharing across subjects and compared with published repertoires and the VDJdb database. TCRdb reprocessing: public reads trimmed at Q25 with fastp, clones called with MiXCR, in-frame beta chains kept. Rows matching on CDR3 protein sequence are summarized as one entry with the most common DNA and genes. In this record, the V and J calls reflect TCRdb's handling and not the investigators' own analysis. This sample has approximately 260,000 distinct CDR3 sequences in its table, and roughly 82% of those were observed once. The ten biggest clones cover 35% to 50% of the sample.

Trimming costs V 5 bases and J 2 bases, and their ends lie 12 bases apart. In the germline V gene (reference sequence), CDR1 corresponds to SGHAT and CDR2 to FQDESV. From cysteine to phenylalanine, the CDR3 is 14 amino acids long. The read is trimmed to its CDR3 DNA, 42 bases read in frame from base 1. The origin of this receptor is a human donor with aplastic anemia. The sequencing input was sorted CD4+, CD8+, or CD8+CD57+ T cells (not recorded which) from PBMCs. The chain links TRBV11-1 with TRBJ2-5, with the D segment identity uncertain. At the DNA level, the sequence is TGTGCCAGCAGCAGAGACATGGAACAAGAGACCCAGTACTTC. It encodes CASSRDMEQETQYF.